These 22 T cell receptor beta chains came from one sample sequenced in a study of T cell changes during pregnancy in multiple sclerosis. Sequenced by immunoSEQ multiplex PCR; TCRdb stores in-frame clones only, minus some. The repertoire consists of 100,000 or so clones, with just under 95% occurring once and the leading ten covering approximately 4.7%. Source: peripheral blood, taken in the first trimester of pregnancy. The receptors shown here come from a female donor with multiple sclerosis, enrolled in a pregnancy study.

V gene TRBV4-2 combines with J gene TRBJ2-4, with TRBD1 matching over 8 bases. There are 16 residues in the CDR3. The J segment lost 4 bases and the V segment lost 0 bases, leaving 5 bases of the junction unmatched. Germline assignment: CDR1 LGHNA and CDR2 YNFKEQ. The chain's CDR3 is CASSQDPGGEKNIQYF. CDR3 sequence (DNA): TGTGCCAGCAGCCAAGACCCAGGGGGCGAAAAAAACATTCAGTACTTC.

The V gene is TRBV2, the J gene TRBJ2-7; D unclear. V lost 2 bases and J 12 bases, leaving 8 bases between the germline ends. Looked up from germline, CDR1 is SNHLY and CDR2 is FYNNEI. The CDR3 is made up of 10 amino acids. CDR3 sequence: CASSELERYF. In DNA, the CDR3 is TGTGCCAGCAGTGAACTCGAGAGGTACTTC.

This chain connects TRBV13 to TRBJ1-1; TRBD1 matches at 9 bases. In germline, CDR1 is PRHDT, CDR2 FYEKMQ (reference sequence). The CDR3 is 16 residues long. With 5 bases clipped from V and 11 bases from J, the junction kept 18 bases outside the gene matches. CDR3 in amino acids: CASSLGQGSSFSGAFF. CDR3 nucleotides: TGTGCCAGCAGCCTGGGACAGGGTTCTTCTTTTTCCGGGGCTTTCTTT.

This chain uses TRBV27 with TRBJ2-7; D perhaps matches TRBD1 (5 bases). Deletions cut 5 bases from V and 2 bases from J, with 13 bases between. From germline, CDR1 is MNHEY and CDR2 SMNVEV (reference sequence). The CDR3 is 14 amino acids. Written as DNA, the CDR3 is TGTGCCAGCAGTCCCCGACAGAGAACCTACGAGCAGTACTTC. As protein: CASSPRQRTYEQYF.

The J gene is TRBJ1-1, the V gene TRBV4-1; TRBD1 is a possible D gene (6 bases). The CDR3 is made up of 15 amino acids. V was trimmed by 0 bases and J by 5 bases, leaving 13 bases between them. Germline V gene sequence: CDR1 MGHRA, CDR2 YSYEKL. CDR3 sequence: CASSQDPQGLTEAFF. The CDR3 nucleotides read TGCGCCAGCAGCCAAGATCCACAGGGATTAACTGAAGCTTTCTTT.

This clone was detected once. The V and J genes are TRBV19 and TRBJ1-5; the D gene is possibly TRBD1 (6 bases). This CDR3 is built from 16 residues. V dropped 5 bases and J dropped 5 bases, with 19 bases sitting between them. CDR1 LNHDA and CDR2 SQIVND come from the germline V gene (reference sequence). CDR3 DNA: TGTGCCAGTAGTCAAGCTCCAGACAGGTCGGATCAGCCCCAGCATTTT. This gives the protein CASSQAPDRSDQPQHF.

The rearrangement uses TRBV6-5 and TRBJ1-6; D unresolved. Germline V gives CDR1 MNHEY, CDR2 SVGAGI. V was trimmed by 2 bases and J by 8 bases, leaving 10 bases between them. The CDR3 is made up of 14 amino acids. This chain's CDR3 is CASSYREGYSPLHF. In nucleotides, the CDR3 is TGTGCCAGCAGTTACCGGGAGGGCTATTCACCCCTCCACTTT.

The V call is TRBV13, the J call TRBJ1-2, with TRBD1 matching over 9 bases. The CDR3 runs to 12 residues. The V segment lost 3 bases and the J segment 8 bases; nucleotides outside the gene matches: 1. The germline CDR1 and CDR2 sequences are PRHDT and FYEKMQ (reference sequence). The CDR3 spells CASSFTGGGYTF. CDR3 DNA sequence: TGTGCCAGCAGCTTCACAGGGGGCGGCTACACCTTC.

The chain carries TRBV19 and TRBJ2-7; 8 positions agree with TRBD2. This CDR3 comprises 16 residues. The J segment lost 0 bases and the V segment lost 6 bases, leaving 10 bases of the junction unmatched. From germline, CDR1 is LNHDA and CDR2 SQIVND (reference sequence). In DNA, the CDR3 is TGTGCCAGTAGATCGGGAGGGGGGAAAAGCTCCTACGAGCAGTACTTC. It encodes CASRSGGGKSSYEQYF.

The chain links TRBV18 to TRBJ1-3; D unclear. Germline V CDR1 and CDR2: KGHSH, LQKENI. Trimming left V 3 bases short and J 5 bases short, with 17 bases between. The CDR3 has 16 amino acids. The CDR3 sequence is CASSPRSGFYRNTIYF. The CDR3 nucleotides are TGTGCCAGCTCACCGCGGTCGGGGTTTTATAGAAACACCATATATTTT.

The J gene is TRBJ2-3, the V gene TRBV9, with D hard to call. CDR3 length equals 15 residues. Germline V lookup: CDR1 SGDLS, CDR2 YYNGEE. V was clipped by 3 bases and J by 1 base, with 12 bases between them. This CDR3 reads CASSGEVGGTDTQYF. DNA of the CDR3: TGTGCCAGCAGCGGCGAGGTGGGTGGCACAGATACGCAGTATTTT.

The chain combines TRBV5-5 with TRBJ2-5; D is unresolved. The V gene lost 0 bases and the J gene lost 2 bases, with 5 bases spanning the gap. Germline CDR1 and CDR2: SGHKS and YYEKEE (reference sequence). The length of the CDR3 is 13 residues. CDR3 protein: CASSLGQQETQYF. CDR3 coding DNA: TGTGCCAGCAGCTTGGGGCAGCAAGAGACCCAGTACTTC.

This sequence joins TRBV5-1 and TRBJ2-2, with a weak D call TRBD1 (5 bases). Trimming took 5 bases from V and 3 from J, leaving 8 bases between them. This CDR3 is built from 13 residues. Germline CDR1 SGHRS, CDR2 YFSETQ. Here the CDR3 DNA reads TGCGCCAGCAGGGACACTTACACCGGGGAGCTGTTTTTT. Its protein is CASRDTYTGELFF.

This chain links TRBV5-1 with TRBJ2-7; possible D gene TRBD2, 6 bases. Germline V gene data show CDR1 as SGHRS and CDR2 as YFSETQ. Trimming took 4 bases from V and 6 from J, leaving 17 bases between them. The CDR3 consists of 14 residues. CDR3 in amino acids: CASSPGGAYGEQYF. In DNA, the CDR3 is TGCGCCAGCAGCCCCGGAGGGGCTTATGGCGAGCAGTACTTC.

CDR3 sequence: CATSILAQEAREKLFF. CDR3 DNA sequence: TGTGCCACCAGCATCCTGGCGCAGGAGGCGCGGGAAAAACTGTTTTTT. The V and J genes are TRBV15 and TRBJ1-4; D gene ambiguous. There are 16 residues in the CDR3. Per the germline V gene, CDR1 is LNHNV and CDR2 is YYDKDF (reference sequence). The V gene lost 4 bases and the J gene lost 8 bases, with 20 bases spanning the gap.

The rearrangement links TRBV9 to TRBJ1-4; 7 nucleotides align to TRBD1. This CDR3 comprises 15 residues. CDR1 and CDR2 (germline): SGDLS, YYNGEE. The J segment lost 4 bases and the V segment lost 4 bases, leaving 7 bases of the junction unmatched. The CDR3 is CASSPQGGYNEKLFF. The CDR3 nucleotides read TGTGCCAGCAGCCCGCAGGGGGGCTATAATGAAAAACTGTTTTTT.

The chain uses TRBV27 and TRBJ1-2; a possible D gene is TRBD1 (5 bases). The V end lost 3 bases, the J end lost 5 bases, and 10 bases lay between the germline ends. This CDR3 is 13 amino acids long. Per germline, CDR1 MNHEY and CDR2 SMNVEV (reference sequence). The CDR3 DNA is TGTGCCAGCAGTTTCGTTCCAGGGTATGGCTACACCTTC. Translation: CASSFVPGYGYTF.

This clone was recorded only once. This chain connects TRBV27 to TRBJ2-7; 14 bases map to TRBD2. This CDR3 has 14 amino acids. The germline CDR1 and CDR2 sequences are MNHEY and SMNVEV (reference sequence). The ends lost 4 bases at V and 6 bases at J; junction bases unmatched: 2. The CDR3 DNA reads TGTGCCAGCAGTTGGGGGACTAGCGGGGGCGAGCAGTACTTC. Its translation: CASSWGTSGGEQYF.

The CDR3 reads CASSLYSYYEQYF. In DNA form, the CDR3 reads TGTGCCAGTAGTTTGTACAGCTACTACGAGCAGTACTTC. The rearrangement joins TRBV19 to TRBJ2-7; the D is unclear. Germline loops: CDR1 LNHDA, CDR2 SQIVND (reference sequence). V was cut by 5 bases and J by 3 bases, with 11 bases left in between. The CDR3 is 13 residues long.

The chain joins TRBV13 to TRBJ2-1; 13 nucleotides align to TRBD2. The CDR3 covers 15 residues. Per germline, CDR1 PRHDT and CDR2 FYEKMQ (reference sequence). The V gene end was trimmed by 6 bases and the J gene end by 4 bases; junction bases not matched to a gene: 3. The CDR3 reads CASSLGLAGYNEQFF. CDR3 coding DNA: TGTGCCAGCAGTTTGGGACTAGCGGGATACAATGAGCAGTTCTTC. The full variable domain, its missing parts supplied by reference TRBV13 and TRBJ2-1, is AAGVIQSPRHLIKEKRETATLKCYPIPRHDTVYWYQQGPGQDPQFLISFYEKMQSDKGSIPDRFSAQQFSDYHSELNMSSLELGDSALYFCASSLGLAGYNEQFFGPGTRLTVL.

As regards this clone: The sample holds other DNA sequences that translate to the same CDR3. V gene TRBV5-1 combines with J gene TRBJ2-3; D might be TRBD2 (5 bases). Germline loops: CDR1 SGHRS, CDR2 YFSETQ. The ends were cut back, 1 base at V and 1 base at J, with 10 bases in the middle. The CDR3 is made up of 15 amino acids. CDR3 bases: TGCGCCAGCAGCTTGCGGGGATTGGGCACAGATACGCAGTATTTT. Protein sequence: CASSLRGLGTDTQYF.

The count of this clone is one. The J gene is TRBJ1-2, the V gene TRBV12-5; 10 nucleotides align to TRBD1. The CDR3 runs to 18 residues. CDR1 and CDR2 from the germline V gene are LGHNT and FRNRAP. Germline trimming cut 2 bases from V and 0 bases from J; bases unmatched to any gene: 9. The CDR3 coding sequence is TGTGCTAGTGGTTTGTCCGCCGGGACAGGGGCTACTAACTATGGCTACACCTTC. It is translated as CASGLSAGTGATNYGYTF.